Each of the 9 T cell receptor beta chains below was sequenced from the same sample in a study of regulatory T cells in long-lasting Graves disease. TCR beta libraries were built with iRepertoire HTBI primers and Arm-PCR of CDR3 regions. TCRdb independently ran MiXCR on the multiplex PCR reads; one entry per CDR3 protein. Among approximately 350,000 distinct CDR3 sequences listed, 15% to 20% were seen once. Time point meaning: newly diagnosed GD, antithyroid drugs for less than 3 months. Following extraction of RNA from PBMCs, that RNA was used to make the TCR library. This sample was also put to use in a study of T cells in Graves' hyperthyroidism and ophthalmopathy.

Sequences were derived from peripheral blood mononuclear cells (PBMCs), sampled at new diagnosis, from a patient treated with antithyroid drugs. These receptor sequences come from a woman between 18 and 30 years old with Graves disease.

This clonotype was seen at least ten times. The V and J genes are TRBV19 and TRBJ1-2; TRBD1 might be the D (5 bases). This CDR3 has 13 residues. Trimming took 5 bases from V and 4 from J, leaving 11 bases between them. The germline V gene encodes CDR1 LNHDA and CDR2 SQIVND (reference sequence). CDR3 sequence reads: CASSRGGLYGYTF. Here the CDR3 DNA reads TGTGCCAGTAGTCGCGGGGGACTCTATGGCTACACCTTC.

This clonotype was seen at least ten times. The CDR3 DNA sequence: TGTGCCTGGAGTGTACTACACGCAAATGAGCAGTTCTTC. This translates into CAWSVLHANEQFF. The chain joins TRBV30 to TRBJ2-1, with D unclear. Germline V gene data show CDR1 as GTSNPN and CDR2 as SVGIG (reference sequence). There are 13 residues in the CDR3. The V gene lost 0 bases and the J gene lost 7 bases, with 10 bases spanning the gap.

This clonotype has ten or more counts. The chain recombines TRBV5-5 with TRBJ1-1, with TRBD1 as a possible D gene (5 bases). The V end was cut by 4 bases, the J end by 0 bases, with 10 bases between. The CDR3 loop spans 14 amino acids. Germline lookup yields CDR1 SGHKS and CDR2 YYEKEE (reference sequence). The CDR3 sequence is CASSRDLMNTEAFF. DNA of the CDR3: TGTGCCAGCAGCAGGGACTTAATGAACACTGAAGCTTTCTTT.

Many counts were recorded for this clonotype. The rearrangement uses TRBV27 and TRBJ2-4; TRBD1 aligns across 8 bases. V lost 2 bases to trimming and J lost 2 bases; unmatched junction nucleotides: 14. The CDR3 spans 19 residues. Germline assignment: CDR1 MNHEY and CDR2 SMNVEV (reference sequence). The CDR3 DNA follows: TGTGCCAGCAGTTTAGTACTTCCTGGACAGGGAGCGACCAAAAACATTCAGTACTTC. It encodes CASSLVLPGQGATKNIQYF.

This clonotype was found a few times. The rearrangement links TRBV7-6 to TRBJ2-3, with D possibly matching TRBD1 (6 bases). The CDR3 covers 16 residues. Germline-derived CDR1 and CDR2 are SGHVS and FNYEAQ. V was pared by 6 bases and J by 4 bases, with 20 bases between. For the CDR3, the DNA is TGTGCCAGCAGTCTCTCGGGCTCAGGGGTAGCAGATACGCAGTATTTT. Translated: CASSLSGSGVADTQYF.

The chain combines TRBV20-1 with TRBJ1-4; D remains ambiguous. V was cut by 6 bases and J by 4 bases, with 9 bases left in between. The CDR3 contains 12 residues. Germline V gives CDR1 DFQATT, CDR2 SNEGSKA (reference sequence). The CDR3 spells CSAEEFNEKLFF. The CDR3 DNA is TGCAGTGCAGAAGAGTTTAATGAAAAACTGTTTTTT.

This clonotype appeared a few times. The rearrangement links TRBV19 to TRBJ2-1; tentatively, D is TRBD1 or TRBD2 (5 bases each). Per germline, CDR1 LNHDA and CDR2 SQIVND (reference sequence). The V end was cut by 3 bases, the J end by 0 bases, with 15 bases between. The CDR3 sequence is 17 residues long. CDR3 sequence: CASSIEGRANSYNEQFF. In nucleotides, the CDR3 is TGTGCCAGTAGTATCGAGGGGCGGGCCAACTCCTACAATGAGCAGTTCTTC.

Only a few counts were recorded for this clonotype. This chain links TRBV5-1 with TRBJ1-5; possible D gene TRBD1, 6 bases. With 0 bases removed from V and 1 base from J, the gap between germline ends came to 8 bases. The germline V gene has CDR1 SGHRS and CDR2 YFSETQ. The CDR3 sequence is 15 residues long. The CDR3 loop reads CASSLEGGSNQPQHF. CDR3 nucleotides: TGCGCCAGCAGCTTGGAAGGGGGGAGCAATCAGCCCCAGCATTTT.

This clonotype was detected many times. A single base separates this from a much larger clone, so it may be a read error. The chain has TRBV2 and TRBJ2-3; D may be TRBD2 (6 bases). V lost 5 bases, J lost 2 bases, and 17 bases lay in between. In germline, CDR1 is SNHLY, CDR2 FYNNEI. This CDR3 has 16 amino acids. CDR3 in DNA: TGTGCCAGCAGTATAGGAGGCGGGACCCTCACAGATACGCAGTATTTT. This sequence encodes CASSIGGGTLTDTQYF. The full variable domain, with the rest looked up from reference TRBV2 and TRBJ2-3, is EPEVTQTPSHQVTQMGQEVILRCVPISNHLYFYWYRQILGQKVEFLVSFYNNEISEKSEIFDDQFSVERPDGSNFTLKIRSTKLEDSAMYFCASSIGGGTLTDTQYFGPGTRLTVL.